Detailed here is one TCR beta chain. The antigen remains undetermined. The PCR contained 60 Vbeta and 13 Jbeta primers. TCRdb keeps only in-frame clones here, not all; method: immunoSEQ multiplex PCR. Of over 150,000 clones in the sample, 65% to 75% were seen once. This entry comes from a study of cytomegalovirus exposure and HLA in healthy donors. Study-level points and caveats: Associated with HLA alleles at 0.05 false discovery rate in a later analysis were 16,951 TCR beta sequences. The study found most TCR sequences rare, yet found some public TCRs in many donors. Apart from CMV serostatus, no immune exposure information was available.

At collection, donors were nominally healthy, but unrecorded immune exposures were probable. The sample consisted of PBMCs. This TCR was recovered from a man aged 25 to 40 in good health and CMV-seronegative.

The CDR3 nucleotides are TGCGCCAGCAGCCAAGATGGACAGGGGTCAGCTTTCTTT. Its protein is CASSQDGQGSAFF. The chain recombines TRBV4-1 with TRBJ1-1; TRBD1 agrees at 9 bases. The germline V gene has CDR1 MGHRA and CDR2 YSYEKL. The CDR3 extends over 13 amino acids. With 0 bases clipped from V and 10 bases from J, the junction kept 3 bases outside the gene matches.